These T cell receptor beta chains were read from a single sample in a study of CD8 T cells in Susac syndrome. TCRdb ran MiXCR on the immunoSEQ multiplex PCR reads and lists one entry per CDR3 protein. The data contain 130,000 or so distinct CDR3 sequences, just over 95% of them singletons. The sequenced material came from CD4+ T cells from PBMCs. All receptors derive from a human donor with Susac syndrome. CDR3s include the opening cysteine and the closing phenylalanine or tryptophan.

J	V	CDR3
TRBJ2-1	TRBV20-1	CSADDSYNEQFF
TRBJ2-5	TRBV12-3/TRBV12-4	CASSPRIGQQETQYF
TRBJ1-2	TRBV6-2/TRBV6-3	CASSSPGTVDSYGYTF
TRBJ2-5	TRBV24-1	CATSDSATNQETQYF
TRBJ2-7	TRBV5-1	CASSSNQGTSYEQYF
TRBJ2-5	TRBV2	CASSEARDPRIF
TRBJ2-5	TRBV25-1	CASSRGGEETQYF
TRBJ2-7	TRBV7-8	CASSFLAYEQYF
TRBJ1-4	TRBV30	CAWSIRLYRGRAEVDEKLFF
TRBJ1-3	TRBV9	CASSVDQRNTIYF
TRBJ2-7	TRBV2	CASSGTSGRATPEQYF
TRBJ2-7	TRBV7-9	CASTTQGDEQYF
TRBJ2-1	TRBV18	CASSPSRDSYNEQFF
TRBJ1-2	TRBV29-1	CSVGRRGDGYTF
TRBJ2-3	TRBV15	CATSREVGSVPTQYF
TRBJ1-1	TRBV14	CASSQDFGDTEAFF
TRBJ1-3	TRBV9	CASSPRRGGDTIYF
TRBJ2-7	TRBV6-6	CASSSLDRGSYEQYF
TRBJ1-5	TRBV7-9	CASSSFSNQPQHF
TRBJ2-7	TRBV11-2	CASSHQEGSSYEQYF
TRBJ2-3	TRBV29-1	CSVPRADTQYF
TRBJ1-5	TRBV29-1	CSVAADSNQPQHF
TRBJ1-5	TRBV5-4	CASSSQGVNQPQHF
TRBJ2-7	TRBV3-1	CASSQEWGESYEQYF
TRBJ2-1	TRBV10-3	CAITARSGTSGGNEQFF
TRBJ1-1	TRBV20-1	CSARTQAGNTEAFF
TRBJ2-1	TRBV24-1	CATSESGLETYNEQFF
TRBJ2-5	TRBV6-1	CASSVEPNTKETQYF
TRBJ2-3	TRBV2	CASRRGGSTDTQYF
TRBJ1-2	TRBV2	CASSEEGGASGYTF
TRBJ1-2	TRBV30	CGGSPPDSHGYTF
TRBJ2-1	TRBV10-3	CAISEADRYNEQFF
TRBJ2-5	TRBV5-1	CASSPGGGRSETQYF
TRBJ2-2	TRBV4-1	CASSPVAAVRTGELFF
TRBJ1-5	TRBV12-3/TRBV12-4	CASSFRQGQWSNQPQHF
TRBJ2-1	TRBV20-1	CSASAHEQFF
TRBJ1-5	TRBV6-6	CASSYATGNQPQHF
TRBJ2-1	TRBV15	CATSRPTRVEQFF
TRBJ2-6	TRBV6-5	CASSYSIWGSGANVLTF
TRBJ2-5	TRBV15	CATSSPWAGEETQYF
TRBJ2-7	TRBV2	CASRTTGAVQSEQYF
TRBJ2-5	TRBV29-1	CSVGSGRSETQYF
TRBJ2-5	TRBV7-2	CASSLGWTSGQETQYF